This T cell receptor (beta chain) was sequenced in a study of blood T cells in healthy people across ages. This CDR3 has 12 amino acids. Germline V gene sequence: CDR1 DFQATT, CDR2 SNEGSKA (reference sequence). V lost 3 bases to trimming and J lost 6 bases, with 12 bases between them. This clonotype came up a few times. Its antigen is not identified. A second roughly 6 to 11 cycle PCR used barcoded and J-beta primers. TCRdb fed the 5' RACE reads into MiXCR, producing one record per CDR3 protein. Of 1.5 million to 2 million distinct CDR3 sequences listed, 39% are singletons. The study's findings and limits: Roughly linear declines in TCR beta diversity per million T cells occurred with age.

Sequencing was performed on blood. This TCR came from a human donor in good health. The V gene is TRBV20-1, the J gene TRBJ2-7; either TRBD1 or TRBD2 may fit D (5 bases each). CDR3 sequence: CSASGAVAEQYF. The DNA for the CDR3 is TGCAGTGCTAGCGGGGCCGTCGCCGAGCAGTACTTC.